This entry lists 10 T cell receptor beta chains sequenced from one sample in a study of blood T cell repertoires in COVID-19. Generated by immunoSEQ multiplex PCR, the TCRdb table keeps only in-frame clones and is missing some. The sample carries fewer than 350,000 clones, around nine tenths recorded once. Material: PBMCs or T cells enriched from blood (not recorded which). All receptors come from a woman in her thirties or forties who had recovered from COVID-19.

The rearrangement links TRBV28 to TRBJ1-5; 11 bases are a match to TRBD1. The V gene's germline CDR1 is MDHEN and CDR2 SYDVKM. CDR3 size: 15 residues. J gave up 3 bases and V 5 bases, and 3 bases lay outside the gene matches. The CDR3 sequence: CASSGGQGVNQPQHF. The CDR3 region has the DNA TGTGCCAGCAGTGGGGGACAGGGGGTCAATCAGCCCCAGCATTTT.

J is TRBJ2-7 and V is TRBV30; TRBD2 aligns across 9 bases. This CDR3 has 14 amino acids. Germline V gene sequence: CDR1 GTSNPN, CDR2 SVGIG (reference sequence). The ends lost 1 base at V and 3 bases at J; junction bases unmatched: 4. CDR3 nucleotides: TGTGCCTGGAGTGGCCTAGCGGGATTCTACGAGCAGTACTTC. It is translated as CAWSGLAGFYEQYF.

V gene TRBV7-3 combines with J gene TRBJ2-3, with 7 bases matching TRBD2. V lost 0 bases to trimming and J lost 7 bases; unmatched junction nucleotides: 16. The CDR3 length is 18 residues. Germline-derived CDR1 and CDR2 are SGHTA and FQGTGA. CDR3 DNA: TGTGCCAGCAGCTTAACGGTCGGAGGGAGGGACTTCCGAAATACGCAGTATTTT. Amino acid sequence: CASSLTVGGRDFRNTQYF.

This clone was observed a few times. V gene TRBV3-1 (or the pseudogene TRBV3-2) combines with J gene TRBJ2-7, with 9 bases identical to TRBD2. V trimming: 4 bases; J trimming: 3 bases; junction bases outside the gene matches: 16. CDR1 is LGHDT and CDR2 is YNNKEL in the germline V gene (reference sequence). The CDR3 is 18 amino acids. In nucleotides, the CDR3 is TGTGCCAGCAGCCGAGAGGGCCTTAGCGGGAGAGGGTTCTACGAGCAGTACTTC. As protein: CASSREGLSGRGFYEQYF.

The rearrangement joins TRBV10-1 to TRBJ1-1; 7 bases are a match to TRBD1. The CDR3 consists of 13 residues. V lost 5 bases, J lost 2 bases, and 2 bases stayed unmatched. Germline CDR1 and CDR2: WNHNN and SYGVQD (reference sequence). The CDR3 nucleotides are TGCGCCAGCAGTAGACAGGGCAACACTGAAGCTTTCTTT. Protein: CASSRQGNTEAFF.

The chain links TRBV28 to TRBJ1-2, with D unclear. Trimming pared 6 bases from V and 2 bases from J, leaving 10 bases between. Germline loops: CDR1 MDHEN, CDR2 SYDVKM. The CDR3 totals 13 residues. The CDR3, as DNA: TGTGCCAGCAGAATATCAGGAAACTATGGCTACACCTTC. Residues: CASRISGNYGYTF.

The chain carries TRBV6-5 and TRBJ1-3; maybe TRBD1 (5 bases). V lost 6 bases and J lost 0, with 12 bases in between. Germline CDR1 and CDR2: MNHEY and SVGAGI. The CDR3 runs 15 residues. CDR3 nucleotides: TGTGCCAGCAGGTTCGGACACTCCTCTGGAAACACCATATATTTT. Its protein product is CASRFGHSSGNTIYF.

The chain joins TRBV12-3 or TRBV12-4 to TRBJ1-2, with D perhaps matching TRBD1 (5 bases). This CDR3 is built from 13 residues. The V end lost 5 bases, the J end lost 3 bases, and 10 bases lay between the germline ends. CDR3 coding DNA: TGTGCCAGCAGTCCGGGGGTCGACTATGGCTACACCTTC. Translated, it gives CASSPGVDYGYTF.

This chain connects TRBV28 to TRBJ2-2, with unresolved D. Trimming removed 7 bases at V and 1 base at J, with 16 bases between. The CDR3 covers 16 residues. The germline CDR1 and CDR2 sequences are MDHEN and SYDVKM. Here the CDR3 reads CASTSGRHLNTGELFF. The CDR3 nucleotides are TGTGCCAGCACCTCGGGTCGGCACCTGAACACCGGGGAGCTGTTTTTT.

The DNA of the CDR3 is TGTGCCAGCAGCCAAGATCTCGCAGATACGCAGTATTTT. Translated: CASSQDLADTQYF. This chain connects TRBV14 to TRBJ2-3; no clear D gene. CDR1 is SGHDN, CDR2 FVKESK, per germline. The V end lost 0 bases, the J end lost 4 bases, and 5 bases lay between the germline ends. The CDR3 runs 13 residues.